This T cell receptor (beta chain) was recorded in a study of shared clonotypes between healthy human individuals (dated by TCRdb to about 2020). Regarding the research as a whole: The cohort comprised two women and three men aged 18 to 49 years. Per donor, three plates each were used for CD4 naive and CD4 memory, two for CD8 naive, and one for CD8 memory. Between about 0.8 and 8.9 billion PBMCs per donor were obtained by leukapheresis. To increase sequencing depth and limit assay-specific biases, TCR repertoire library preparation and sequencing were carried out by different laboratories using diverse techniques. To estimate repertoire size and how much clonotypes are shared between individuals, the study performed deep sequencing of blood TCR repertoires from roughly five healthy adults. Study-wide findings and limitations: Sampling was restricted to blood, and TCR repertoires in tissues likely differ from the TCR repertoires found in blood. Naive subsets generally had larger estimated clonotype richness than memory subsets did. The small number of donors limited the genetic and exposure-history diversity represented. Higher generation probabilities were observed for clonotypes shared by all four sorted-subset donors than for non-shared clonotypes. Sharing across a handful of donors was observed for roughly 5.4% of naive CD4, less than 4% of naive CD8, about 2.5% of memory CD4, and around 0.4% of memory CD8 clonotypes. Even with the large sequencing depth, rarefaction of the sorted-subset datasets indicated that sequencing was incomplete. Pairwise subsampling led to the expectation that sequencing depth would affect the degree of clonotype sharing among donors.

For this chain, trimming is 7 bases at the V end and 6 bases at the J end, and the number of junction bases without a gene match is 3. From a lookup of the germline V gene, CDR1 and CDR2 are MNHEY and SVGAGI. Measured from the cysteine to the phenylalanine, the CDR3 is 11 residues long. Just CDR3 DNA is preserved here, 33 bases in frame from base 1. A word on this clone: Its specific antigen is unknown. One base away there is no much larger clone; base qualities are not given.

TCR CDR3 regions were amplified from genomic DNA by multiplex PCR using the deep immunoSEQ assay. Extracted genomic DNA from each cell subset was spread evenly across all wells of several immunoSEQ 96-well plates, with each plate serving as a replicate. For sorted subsets, approximately 200 ng of genomic DNA, equivalent to 25,000 to 35,000 T cell genomes, went into each replicate PCR. The purified libraries were quantified using a Qubit 3.0 fluorometer, sized with a Bioanalyzer 2100, and then quantified again using the KAPA Library Quantification kit. A separate single-read 150-cycle Illumina NextSeq 550 flow cell was used to sequence each immunoSEQ 96-well plate. On the study's bioinformatics: The immunoSEQ output contained only junctional sequences without quality scores, so filtering could not match that applied to full-length reads. Sequences were annotated with PyIR, a Python wrapper for IgBLAST v1.9, and V/J genes and CDR3 were assigned using IMGT germline references. Reads with weak V/J assignments (E-value above 1e-6), missing CDR3, stop codons, out-of-frame junctions, or ambiguous translated residues were removed. A V3J clonotype was defined by an identical inferred V gene, J gene, and CDR3 amino acid sequence. Percentage overlap between repertoires was calculated by dividing the number of shared unique clonotypes by the size of the smaller repertoire. RTK rarefaction, the Chao1 estimator, and Recon v2.1 estimates of unobserved clonotypes were used to assess repertoire richness. Generation probabilities for all TCRbeta clonotypes obtained by the gDNA method from a handful of donors were computed using OLGA. TCRdb obtained this table from immuneACCESS and retained in-frame rearrangements with V and J assigned. These tables miss some clones; where compared with another copy, unresolved V genes account for less than half of the shortfall, and the remainder is unexplained. V and J calls and clone size are copied from that table; D and trimming were computed from the DNA. Present in this sample are 2 million to 2.5 million clones, just under 95% of which were seen just once. The ten largest account for roughly 1.1% of the sample.

CD8 naive samples were obtained by positive selection for CCR7 among CD45RO-negative cells, yielding a CD45RA+CCR7+ population from which TemRA cells were excluded. Donors were healthy HIV-negative adults with no recently reported acute infections or vaccinations. All donors were Caucasian adults living in Nashville, Tennessee, USA. Blood was collected by leukapheresis, and PBMCs were isolated by Ficoll-Histopaque density gradient centrifugation and then cryopreserved in liquid nitrogen vapor phase. Analytical flow cytometry was used to check the purity and quantity of every magnetically sorted T cell population. Each sorted fraction had its genomic DNA isolated and then quantified by UV absorbance on a Nanodrop 2000c.

The TCR originated in a man younger than 35 in good health. The sequenced sample was naive CD8+ T cells sorted from blood. The sample's cell subset or site, from its label and the paper: CD45RA+CCR7+. The rearranged segments are TRBV6-5 and TRBJ2-7; TRBD2 fits 7 bases in the junction. Here the CDR3 is given as CASMVAGEQYF. The nucleotides read TGTGCCAGCATGGTAGCGGGCGAGCAGTACTTC.